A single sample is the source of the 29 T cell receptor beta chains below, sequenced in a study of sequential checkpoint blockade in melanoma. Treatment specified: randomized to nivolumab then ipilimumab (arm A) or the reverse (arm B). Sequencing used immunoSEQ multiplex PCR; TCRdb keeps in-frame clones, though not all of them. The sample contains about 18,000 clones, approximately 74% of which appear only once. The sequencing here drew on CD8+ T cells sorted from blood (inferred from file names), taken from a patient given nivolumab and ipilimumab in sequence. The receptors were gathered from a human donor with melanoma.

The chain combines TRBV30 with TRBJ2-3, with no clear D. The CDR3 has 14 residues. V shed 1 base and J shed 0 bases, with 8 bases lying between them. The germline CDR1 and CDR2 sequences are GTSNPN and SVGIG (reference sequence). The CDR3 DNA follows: TGTGCCTGGAGTGGAGGTCAAAGCACAGATACGCAGTATTTT. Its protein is CAWSGGQSTDTQYF.

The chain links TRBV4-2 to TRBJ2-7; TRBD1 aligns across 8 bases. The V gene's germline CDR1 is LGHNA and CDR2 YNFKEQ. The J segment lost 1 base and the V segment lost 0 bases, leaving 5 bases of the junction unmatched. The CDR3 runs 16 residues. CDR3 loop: CASSQENRGISYEQYF. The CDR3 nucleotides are TGTGCCAGCAGCCAAGAAAACAGGGGGATTTCCTACGAGCAGTACTTC.

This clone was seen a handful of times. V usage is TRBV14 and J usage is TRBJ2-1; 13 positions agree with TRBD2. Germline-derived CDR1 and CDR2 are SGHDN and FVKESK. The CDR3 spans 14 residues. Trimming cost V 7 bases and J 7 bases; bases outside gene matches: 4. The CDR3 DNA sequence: TGTGCCAGCAAACTAGCGGGAGGGCCTAATGAGCAGTTCTTC. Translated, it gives CASKLAGGPNEQFF.

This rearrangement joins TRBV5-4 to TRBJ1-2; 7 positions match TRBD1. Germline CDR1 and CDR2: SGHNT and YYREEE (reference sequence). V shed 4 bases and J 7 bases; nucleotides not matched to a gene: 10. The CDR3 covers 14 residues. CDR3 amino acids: CASSMGTGVFGYTF. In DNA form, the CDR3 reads TGTGCCAGCAGCATGGGAACAGGGGTATTTGGCTACACCTTC.

CDR3 region: CSVEVPEFSPYEQYF. The CDR3 nucleotides read TGCAGCGTTGAAGTTCCAGAATTTTCCCCCTACGAGCAGTACTTC. The chain has TRBV29-1 and TRBJ2-7; no definite D call. V was pared by 1 base and J by 2 bases, with 15 bases between. The CDR3 consists of 15 residues. Germline V gene lookup returns CDR1 SQVTM and CDR2 ANQGSEA.

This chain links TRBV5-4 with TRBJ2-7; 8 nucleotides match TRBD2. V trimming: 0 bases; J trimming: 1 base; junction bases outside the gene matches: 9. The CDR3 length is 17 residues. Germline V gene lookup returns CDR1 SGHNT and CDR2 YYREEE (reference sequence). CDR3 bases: TGTGCCAGCAGCTTGGCCCATCTCACGGGAGGGTCCTACGAGCAGTACTTC. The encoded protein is CASSLAHLTGGSYEQYF.

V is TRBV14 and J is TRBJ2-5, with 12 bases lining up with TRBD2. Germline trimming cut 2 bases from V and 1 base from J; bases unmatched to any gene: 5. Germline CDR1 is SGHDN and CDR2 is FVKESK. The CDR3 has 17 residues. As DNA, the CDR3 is TGTGCCAGCAGCCAACTCGGGACTAGCGGGCTCCAAGAGACCCAGTACTTC. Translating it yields CASSQLGTSGLQETQYF.

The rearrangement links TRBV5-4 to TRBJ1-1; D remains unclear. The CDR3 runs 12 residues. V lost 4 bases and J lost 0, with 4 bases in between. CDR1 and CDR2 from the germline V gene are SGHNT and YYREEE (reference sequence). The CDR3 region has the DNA TGTGCCAGCAGCAGAGTGAACACTGAAGCTTTCTTT. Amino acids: CASSRVNTEAFF. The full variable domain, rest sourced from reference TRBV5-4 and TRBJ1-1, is ETGVTQSPTHLIKTRGQQVTLRCSSQSGHNTVSWYQQALGQGPQFIFQYYREEENGRGNFPPRFSGLQFPNYSSELNVNALELDDSALYLCASSRVNTEAFFGQGTRLTVV.

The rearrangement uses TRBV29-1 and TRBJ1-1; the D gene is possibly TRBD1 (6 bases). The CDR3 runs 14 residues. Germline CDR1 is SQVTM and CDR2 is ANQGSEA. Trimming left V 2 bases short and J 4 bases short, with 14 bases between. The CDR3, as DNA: TGCAGCGTTGAACGGCAGGGGCGAAGCACTGAAGCTTTCTTT. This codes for CSVERQGRSTEAFF.

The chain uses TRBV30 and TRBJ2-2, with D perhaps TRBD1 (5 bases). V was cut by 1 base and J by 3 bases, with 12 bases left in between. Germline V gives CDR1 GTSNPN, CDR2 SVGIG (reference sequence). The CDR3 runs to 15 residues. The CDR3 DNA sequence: TGTGCCTGGAGTGCGGTGGCCAGGGACACCGGGGAGCTGTTTTTT. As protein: CAWSAVARDTGELFF.

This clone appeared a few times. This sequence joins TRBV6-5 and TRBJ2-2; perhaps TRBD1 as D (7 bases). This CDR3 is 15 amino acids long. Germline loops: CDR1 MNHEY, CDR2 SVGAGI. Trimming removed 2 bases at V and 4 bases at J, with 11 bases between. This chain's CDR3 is CASSYQGGSTGELFF. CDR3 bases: TGTGCCAGCAGTTACCAGGGGGGTAGCACCGGGGAGCTGTTTTTT.

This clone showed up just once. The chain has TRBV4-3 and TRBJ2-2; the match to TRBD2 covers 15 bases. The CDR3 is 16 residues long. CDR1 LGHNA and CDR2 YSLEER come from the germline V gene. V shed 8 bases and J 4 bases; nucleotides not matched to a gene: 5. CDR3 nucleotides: TGCGCCAGCGGGACTAGCGGGAGGTACTCCACCGGGGAGCTGTTTTTT. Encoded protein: CASGTSGRYSTGELFF.

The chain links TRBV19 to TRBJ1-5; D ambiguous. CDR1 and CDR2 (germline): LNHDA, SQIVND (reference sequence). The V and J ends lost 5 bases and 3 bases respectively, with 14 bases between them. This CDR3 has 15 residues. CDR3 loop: CASSPSNTNNQPQHF. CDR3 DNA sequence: TGTGCCAGTAGTCCCTCGAATACTAACAATCAGCCCCAGCATTTT.

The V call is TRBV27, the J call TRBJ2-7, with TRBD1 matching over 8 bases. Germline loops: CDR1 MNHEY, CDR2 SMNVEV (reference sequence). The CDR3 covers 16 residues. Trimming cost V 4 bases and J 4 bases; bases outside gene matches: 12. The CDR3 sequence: CASSSTRTGPFYEQYF. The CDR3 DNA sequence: TGTGCCAGCAGTTCGACCCGGACAGGGCCTTTTTACGAGCAGTACTTC.

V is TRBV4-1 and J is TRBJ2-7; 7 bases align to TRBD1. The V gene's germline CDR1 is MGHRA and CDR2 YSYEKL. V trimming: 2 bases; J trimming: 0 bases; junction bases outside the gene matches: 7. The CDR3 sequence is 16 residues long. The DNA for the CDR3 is TGCGCCAGCAGCCAAAAGCAGACAGGGATCTCCTACGAGCAGTACTTC. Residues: CASSQKQTGISYEQYF.

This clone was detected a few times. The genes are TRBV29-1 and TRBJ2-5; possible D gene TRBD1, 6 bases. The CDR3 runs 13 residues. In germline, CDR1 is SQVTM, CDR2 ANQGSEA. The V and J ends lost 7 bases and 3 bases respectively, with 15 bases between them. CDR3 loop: CSARNREKETQYF. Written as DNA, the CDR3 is TGCAGCGCACGGAACAGGGAAAAAGAGACCCAGTACTTC.

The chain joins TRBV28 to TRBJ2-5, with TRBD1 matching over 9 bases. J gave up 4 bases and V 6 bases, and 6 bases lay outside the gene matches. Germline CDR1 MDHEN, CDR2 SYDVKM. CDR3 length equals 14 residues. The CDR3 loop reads CASRPTGGLETQYF. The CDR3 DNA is TGTGCCAGCAGGCCGACAGGGGGTCTAGAGACCCAGTACTTC.

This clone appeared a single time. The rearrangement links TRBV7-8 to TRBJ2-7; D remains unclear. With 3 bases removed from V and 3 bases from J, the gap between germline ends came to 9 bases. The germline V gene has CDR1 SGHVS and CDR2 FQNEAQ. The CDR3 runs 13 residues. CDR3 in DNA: TGTGCCAGCAGCTTGGGCAGAATCTACGAGCAGTACTTC. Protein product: CASSLGRIYEQYF.

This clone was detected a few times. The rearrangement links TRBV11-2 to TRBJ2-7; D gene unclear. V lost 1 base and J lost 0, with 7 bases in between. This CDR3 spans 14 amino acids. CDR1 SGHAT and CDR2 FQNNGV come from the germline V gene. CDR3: CASSLGGNSYEQYF. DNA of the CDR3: TGTGCCAGCAGCTTAGGTGGCAACTCCTACGAGCAGTACTTC.

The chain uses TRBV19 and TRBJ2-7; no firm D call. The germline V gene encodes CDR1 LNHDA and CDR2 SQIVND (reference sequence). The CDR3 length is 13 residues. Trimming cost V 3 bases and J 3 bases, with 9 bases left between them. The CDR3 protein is CASSIALIYEQYF. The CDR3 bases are TGTGCCAGTAGTATTGCACTGATCTACGAGCAGTACTTC.

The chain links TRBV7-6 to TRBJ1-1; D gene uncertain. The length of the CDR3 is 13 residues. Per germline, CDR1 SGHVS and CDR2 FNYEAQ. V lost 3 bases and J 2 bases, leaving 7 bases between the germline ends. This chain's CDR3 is CASSFYTNTEAFF. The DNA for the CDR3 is TGTGCCAGCAGCTTCTATACTAACACTGAAGCTTTCTTT.

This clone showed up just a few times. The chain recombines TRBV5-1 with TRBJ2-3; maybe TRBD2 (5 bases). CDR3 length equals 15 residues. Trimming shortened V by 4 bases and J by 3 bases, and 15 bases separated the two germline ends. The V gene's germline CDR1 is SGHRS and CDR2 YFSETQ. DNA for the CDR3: TGCGCCAGCAGCCCTGGGCGGGTAGGGACAGATACGCAGTATTTT. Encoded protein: CASSPGRVGTDTQYF.

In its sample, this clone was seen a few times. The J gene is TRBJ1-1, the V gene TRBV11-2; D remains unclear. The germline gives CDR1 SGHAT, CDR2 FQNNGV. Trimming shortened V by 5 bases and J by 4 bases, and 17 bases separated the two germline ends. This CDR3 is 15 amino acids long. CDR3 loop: CASSGTLGSGTEAFF. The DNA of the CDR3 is TGTGCCAGCAGCGGAACCTTAGGGAGTGGCACTGAAGCTTTCTTT.

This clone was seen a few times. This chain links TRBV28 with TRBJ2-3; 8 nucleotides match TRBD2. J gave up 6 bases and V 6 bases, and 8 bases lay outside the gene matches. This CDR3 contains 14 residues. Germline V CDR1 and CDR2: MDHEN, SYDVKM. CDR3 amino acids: CASRGTGGVDTQYF. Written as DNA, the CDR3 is TGTGCCAGCAGGGGAACGGGAGGGGTCGATACGCAGTATTTT.

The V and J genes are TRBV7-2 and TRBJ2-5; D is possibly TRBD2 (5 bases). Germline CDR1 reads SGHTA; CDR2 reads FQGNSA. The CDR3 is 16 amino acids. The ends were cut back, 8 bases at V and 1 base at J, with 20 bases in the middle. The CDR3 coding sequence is TGTGCCAGCCTAACACCTATTCCGGGGATCCAAGAGACCCAGTACTTC. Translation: CASLTPIPGIQETQYF.

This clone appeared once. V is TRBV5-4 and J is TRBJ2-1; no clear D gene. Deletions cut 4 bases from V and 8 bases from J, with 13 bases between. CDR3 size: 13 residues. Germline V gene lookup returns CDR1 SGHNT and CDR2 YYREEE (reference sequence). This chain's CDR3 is CASSPPDTHEQFF. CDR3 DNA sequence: TGTGCCAGCAGCCCACCCGATACTCATGAGCAGTTCTTC.

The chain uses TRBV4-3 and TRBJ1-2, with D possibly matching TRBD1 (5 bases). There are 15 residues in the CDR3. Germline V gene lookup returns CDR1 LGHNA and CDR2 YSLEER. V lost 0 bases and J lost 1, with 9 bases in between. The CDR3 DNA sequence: TGCGCCAGCAGCCAAGATAGCAGGGTTAACTATGGCTACACCTTC. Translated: CASSQDSRVNYGYTF.

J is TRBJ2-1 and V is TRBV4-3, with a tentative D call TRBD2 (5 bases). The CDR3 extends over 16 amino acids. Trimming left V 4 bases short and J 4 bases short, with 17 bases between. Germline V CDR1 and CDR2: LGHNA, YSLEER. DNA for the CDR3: TGCGCCAGCAGCCGCTCAAGGAGCGGAGTTTACAATGAGCAGTTCTTC. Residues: CASSRSRSGVYNEQFF.

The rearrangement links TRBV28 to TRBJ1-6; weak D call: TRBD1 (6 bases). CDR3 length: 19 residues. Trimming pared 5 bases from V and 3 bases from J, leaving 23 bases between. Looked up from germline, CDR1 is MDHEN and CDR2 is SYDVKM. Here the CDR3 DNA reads TGTGCCAGCAGTACGATACTCAAACAGGGAGCCCTCTATAATTCACCCCTCCACTTT. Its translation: CASSTILKQGALYNSPLHF.